Each of the 18 T cell receptor beta chains below was sequenced from the same sample in a study of CD4 T cells in relation to SARS-CoV-2 and coronaviruses. TCRdb's copy holds only in-frame clones and misses some; the assay was immunoSEQ multiplex PCR. The sample contains about 20,000 clones, roughly 77% of which appear only once. Their cognate antigens are unknown. Before the COVID-19 pandemic, during about 2010-2018, CD4+ T cells were taken from unexposed donors. CD4+ T cells were isolated from the cells after more than nine days of culture. The specimen sequenced was CD4+ T cells from PBMCs, cultured in vitro. These receptors all come from a human donor in good health.

This chain links TRBV10-3 with TRBJ2-3, with 9 bases fitting TRBD2. The CDR3 runs to 13 residues. The V gene's germline CDR1 is ENHRY and CDR2 SYGVKD. After removal of 10 bases from V and 3 bases from J, the junction contained 5 bases not matched to a gene. CDR3 in amino acids: CATSGLATDTQYF. CDR3 bases: TGTGCCACCTCGGGACTAGCAACAGATACGCAGTATTTT.

This clone was seen more than once but under ten times. This sequence joins TRBV7-7 and TRBJ2-2; D ambiguous. This CDR3 region has 14 residues. Germline CDR1 SSHAT, CDR2 FNYEAQ (reference sequence). Trimming cost V 6 bases and J 1 base, with 9 bases left between them. This chain's CDR3 is CASSPDWNTGELFF. The CDR3, as DNA: TGTGCCAGCAGTCCCGACTGGAACACCGGGGAGCTGTTTTTT.

The chain employs TRBV29-1 and TRBJ1-1, with 8 bases matching TRBD1. This CDR3 has 14 amino acids. Unmatched junction bases numbered 7, after V lost 6 bases and J lost 1 base. CDR1 is SQVTM and CDR2 is ANQGSEA in the germline V gene. In nucleotides, the CDR3 is TGCAGCGTCAGTAGACAGGGGCGGAACACTGAAGCTTTCTTT. Its protein product is CSVSRQGRNTEAFF.

This chain connects TRBV29-1 to TRBJ2-7, with 8 bases aligning to TRBD2. There are 14 residues in the CDR3. Germline CDR1 SQVTM, CDR2 ANQGSEA. V shed 4 bases, J shed 6 bases, and the junction held 11 bases outside the gene matches. This chain's CDR3 is CSVGSSGVPLEQYF. DNA of the CDR3: TGCAGCGTTGGGAGTAGCGGGGTGCCCCTCGAGCAGTACTTC.

There are a few counts of this clone. This sequence joins TRBV9 and TRBJ2-7; TRBD1 matches at 7 bases. Trimming cost V 2 bases and J 3 bases; bases outside gene matches: 2. This CDR3 has 13 amino acids. CDR1 and CDR2 from the germline V gene are SGDLS and YYNGEE. CDR3 in amino acids: CASSVGQNYEQYF. CDR3 sequence (DNA): TGTGCCAGCAGCGTGGGACAGAACTACGAGCAGTACTTC.

This clone was recorded a few times. The gene calls are TRBV5-5 and TRBJ1-1, with TRBD1 identical over 8 bases. CDR3 length: 15 amino acids. V lost 2 bases to trimming and J lost 2 bases; unmatched junction nucleotides: 5. CDR1 and CDR2 from the germline V gene are SGHKS and YYEKEE (reference sequence). As DNA, the CDR3 is TGTGCCAGCAGCTTAACAGGGGGAAGTAACACTGAAGCTTTCTTT. Its translation is CASSLTGGSNTEAFF.

The J gene is TRBJ2-4, the V gene TRBV12-3 or TRBV12-4; the D gene is possibly TRBD2 (6 bases). The V end lost 3 bases, the J end lost 7 bases, and 10 bases lay between the germline ends. The CDR3 spans 13 residues. Here the CDR3 reads CASSFEGRNIQYF. For the CDR3, the DNA is TGTGCCAGCAGTTTCGAAGGGAGGAACATTCAGTACTTC.

This chain connects TRBV7-9 to TRBJ2-2, with TRBD1 matching over 7 bases. The CDR3 loop spans 17 amino acids. Germline CDR1 SEHNR, CDR2 FQNEAQ (reference sequence). V was pared by 5 bases and J by 2 bases, with 11 bases of the junction left unmatched. In DNA form, the CDR3 reads TGTGCCAGCAGCCCATATTGGCGACAGGGAAACACCGGGGAGCTGTTTTTT. Translation: CASSPYWRQGNTGELFF.

The J gene is TRBJ2-5, the V gene TRBV7-2, with D unresolved. The V and J ends lost 0 bases and 2 bases respectively, with 10 bases between them. From germline, CDR1 is SGHTA and CDR2 FQGNSA. The CDR3 runs 15 residues. The CDR3 loop reads CASSLAGRAQETQYF. The CDR3 nucleotides read TGTGCCAGCAGCTTAGCGGGCCGGGCTCAAGAGACCCAGTACTTC.

The rearrangement joins TRBV2 to TRBJ2-3; a weak D match, TRBD1 (6 bases). Trimming cost V 6 bases and J 4 bases, with 14 bases left between them. This CDR3 contains 14 residues. Looked up from germline, CDR1 is SNHLY and CDR2 is FYNNEI. CDR3 sequence (DNA): TGTGCCAGCAGGTCCAGGGGCCCGGCAGATACGCAGTATTTT. Residues: CASRSRGPADTQYF.

This clone was seen once. This chain uses TRBV7-9 with TRBJ2-1; possible D gene TRBD1, 5 bases. The CDR3 is 15 residues long. Trimming pared 2 bases from V and 8 bases from J, leaving 16 bases between. Germline V CDR1 and CDR2: SEHNR, FQNEAQ (reference sequence). The DNA of the CDR3 is TGTGCCAGCAGCTTACAGTCAGGGTCGGGCCATGAGCAGTTCTTC. Translating gives CASSLQSGSGHEQFF.

The V call is TRBV15, the J call TRBJ2-7, with 11 bases identical to TRBD1. CDR1 is LNHNV and CDR2 is YYDKDF in the germline V gene (reference sequence). Germline trimming cut 1 base from V and 2 bases from J; bases unmatched to any gene: 7. The CDR3 covers 17 residues. The CDR3 loop reads CATSRGVPGQGAYEQYF. CDR3 DNA: TGTGCCACCAGCAGAGGGGTACCGGGACAGGGGGCCTACGAGCAGTACTTC. The full variable domain, rest sourced from reference TRBV15 and TRBJ2-7, is DAMVIQNPRYQVTQFGKPVTLSCSQTLNHNVMYWYQQKSSQAPKLLFHYYDKDFNNEADTPDNFQSRRPNTSFCFLDIRSPGLGDTAMYLCATSRGVPGQGAYEQYFGPGTRLTVT.

This clone was detected once. The chain is built from TRBV6-6 and TRBJ1-2; D is unresolved. The V end was cut by 2 bases, the J end by 8 bases, with 9 bases between. The CDR3 consists of 12 residues. Germline CDR1 is MNHNY and CDR2 is SVGAGI (reference sequence). This CDR3 is CASSYEGGGYTF. CDR3 bases: TGTGCCAGCAGTTACGAAGGAGGGGGCTACACCTTC.

This clone was picked up one time. The chain couples TRBV3-1 (or the pseudogene TRBV3-2) to TRBJ1-6; a weak D match, TRBD1 (6 bases). V dropped 5 bases and J dropped 0 bases, with 11 bases sitting between them. Germline V gives CDR1 LGHDT, CDR2 YNNKEL (reference sequence). This CDR3 spans 16 amino acids. The CDR3 nucleotides read TGTGCCAGCAGCTTTGCGGACAGCTCCTATAATTCACCCCTCCACTTT. The encoded protein is CASSFADSSYNSPLHF.

The rearrangement links TRBV5-6 to TRBJ1-2; the D gene is possibly TRBD1 (5 bases). The CDR3 runs to 11 residues. Trimming stripped 4 bases from V and 7 bases from J, with 8 bases between. Germline loops: CDR1 SGHDT, CDR2 YYEEEE. CDR3 sequence reads: CASSRDFGYTF. The CDR3 region has the DNA TGTGCCAGCAGCCGGGACTTTGGCTACACCTTC.

The chain is built from TRBV24-1 and TRBJ2-7; weak D call: TRBD1 (5 bases). The CDR3 has 16 amino acids. Germline V gene lookup returns CDR1 KGHDR and CDR2 SFDVKD. The V gene lost 6 bases and the J gene lost 2 bases, with 19 bases spanning the gap. CDR3 DNA sequence: TGTGCCACCAGTCCATCCGACCCGAAGGGGCCCTACGAGCAGTACTTC. It yields the protein CATSPSDPKGPYEQYF.

The CDR3 sequence: CAISERVNTEAFF. CDR3 DNA: TGTGCCATCAGTGAGCGGGTGAACACTGAAGCTTTCTTT. This chain connects TRBV10-3 to TRBJ1-1; D ambiguous. Germline lookup yields CDR1 ENHRY and CDR2 SYGVKD. Trimming shortened V by 2 bases and J by 0 bases, and 4 bases separated the two germline ends. This CDR3 has 13 residues.

By sample share, this clone is medium-sized (0.01 to 0.1%). This chain connects TRBV6-5 to TRBJ1-6; the D is unclear. The V and J ends lost 6 bases and 5 bases respectively, with 11 bases between them. This CDR3 is built from 14 residues. Germline V gives CDR1 MNHEY, CDR2 SVGAGI. CDR3 nucleotides: TGTGCCAGCAGGCCGGGATCCAATAATTCACCCCTCCACTTT. It translates to CASRPGSNNSPLHF.